The clone carrying this T cell receptor beta chain has just a few counts. The CDR3 spans 11 residues. Germline CDR1 reads DFQATT; CDR2 reads SNEGSKA (reference sequence). These data are taken from a study of blood T cells in healthy people across ages. With a J-beta primer mix and a sample-barcoded 5' primer, a second PCR ran about 7 to 12 cycles. TCRdb reprocessed the 5' RACE reads via MiXCR and lists one record per CDR3 protein. The table lists approximately 1.5 million distinct CDR3 sequences, about 35% of them singletons. This sequence originates from a woman in her twenties or thirties in good health. What was sequenced was blood. The chain is built from TRBV20-1 and TRBJ1-2; 10 bases map to TRBD1. Here the CDR3 reads CRGGTGVGYTF. The DNA of the CDR3 is TGCAGGGGGGGGACAGGGGTCGGCTACACCTTC.